This T cell receptor beta chain was recovered during a study of identical twins. Findings of the study overall: The study found excess low generation probability among twin-shared out-of-frame alpha sequences.

V lost 1 base to trimming and J lost 6 bases, with 16 bases between them. From germline, CDR1 is DFQATT and CDR2 SNEGSKA (reference sequence). The CDR3 is made up of 15 amino acids. MiXCR, applied by TCRdb to the 5' RACE reads, yields one record per CDR3 protein. The sample includes hundreds of thousands of distinct CDR3 sequences, 12% of them seen just once. About this clonotype itself: Antigen unknown.

This sample also appeared in a second study, on yellow fever vaccine responses in identical twins.

The V call is TRBV20-1, the J call TRBJ2-4; D perhaps matches TRBD2 (7 bases). The sequenced sample consisted of PBMCs. The TCR originated in a young woman in good health. In DNA form, the CDR3 reads TGCAGTGCTAGAGTGGCAGGGGAGGGGGGAAACATTCAGTACTTC. It yields the protein CSARVAGEGGNIQYF.